This TCR beta chain was captured in a study of blood T cell repertoires in COVID-19. Across the whole study: Acute and convalescent COVID-19 samples came from the United States, Italy and Spain. Sources were T cells, B-cell-depleted T cells, or PBMCs; the material itself was cDNA or gDNA.

This clone has a handful of counts. Germline-derived CDR1 and CDR2 are SGHAT and FQNNGV. CDR3 length equals 15 residues. Trimming took 2 bases from V and 7 from J, leaving 12 bases between them. Original processing methods: Cell counts per sample came from amplifying reference gene primers. TCRdb's copy holds only in-frame clones and misses some; the assay was immunoSEQ multiplex PCR. V, J and clone size reflect that table, while D and trimming were determined from the DNA. The data contain just under 65,000 clones, about 86% of them singletons. Sequencing used peripheral blood. The chain uses TRBV11-2 and TRBJ1-6; the D gene is possibly TRBD1 (6 bases). The TCR was taken from a human donor in a cohort sampled during active COVID-19. CDR3 DNA: TGTGCCAGCAGCTTAACCCCAGGGGTCAATTCACCCCTCCACTTT. Protein: CASSLTPGVNSPLHF.